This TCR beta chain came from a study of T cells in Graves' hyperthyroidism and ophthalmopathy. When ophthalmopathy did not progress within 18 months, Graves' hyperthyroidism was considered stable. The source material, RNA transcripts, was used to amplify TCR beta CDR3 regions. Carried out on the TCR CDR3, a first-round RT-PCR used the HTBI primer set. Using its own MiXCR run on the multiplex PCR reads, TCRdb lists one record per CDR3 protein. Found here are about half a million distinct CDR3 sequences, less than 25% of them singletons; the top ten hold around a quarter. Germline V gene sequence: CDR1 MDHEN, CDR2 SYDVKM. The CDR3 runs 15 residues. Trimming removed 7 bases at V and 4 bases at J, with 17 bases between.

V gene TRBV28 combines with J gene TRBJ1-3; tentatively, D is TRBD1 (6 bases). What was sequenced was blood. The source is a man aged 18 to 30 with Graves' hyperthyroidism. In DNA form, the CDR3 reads TGTGCCAGCAAACTCAACAGGGTCTCAGGAAACACCATATATTTT. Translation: CASKLNRVSGNTIYF.